This is a list of T cell receptor beta chains from one sample in a study of shared clonotypes between healthy human individuals. Repertoires were generated with immunoSEQ multiplex PCR, while TCRdb's copy carries only in-frame clones and drops some. In the table there are hundreds of thousands of clones, 60% to 75% of which are singletons. Sequenced input: memory CD4+ T cells sorted from blood. Receptors originate from a woman in her twenties or thirties in good health. The CDR3 runs from the conserved cysteine through the conserved F or W. D genes are given only for firm matches. Not every row has a clone size; where given, it reads once, few, many or a size class.

clone_size	v_call	j_call	d_call	cdr3_nt	cdr3_aa
NA	TRBV28	TRBJ2-2	TRBD1	TGTGCCAGCAGTACGGGACAGTACACCGGGGAGCTGTTTTTT	CASSTGQYTGELFF
many	TRBV6-4	TRBJ1-1	NA	TGTGCCAGCAGTGACTTAAAAACCCGGAGGGACACTGAAGCTTTCTTT	CASSDLKTRRDTEAFF
NA	TRBV19	TRBJ2-7	TRBD2	TGTGCCAGTAGTACCACGGGGACTAGGGGCGAGCAGTACTTC	CASSTTGTRGEQYF
NA	TRBV28	TRBJ1-2	NA	TGTGCCAGCAGTTTTCGGGAAGGGGGCTACACCTTC	CASSFREGGYTF
once	TRBV7-9	TRBJ1-3	NA	TGTGCCAGCAGCCCCCAAGGCGCGATCTCTGGAAACACCATATATTTT	CASSPQGAISGNTIYF
NA	TRBV28	TRBJ2-6	NA	TGTGCCAGCAGTTTTGTGGGAACTGGGGCCAACGTCCTGACTTTC	CASSFVGTGANVLTF
once	TRBV7-9	TRBJ2-7	TRBD1	TGTGCCAGCAGCTCAACCGGGACAGGGTTAAATCAGCAGTACTTC	CASSSTGTGLNQQYF
NA	TRBV6-1	TRBJ2-7	NA	TGCACCTCAGGGAGCGACGAGCAGTACTTC	CTSGSDEQYF
NA	TRBV28	TRBJ1-5	NA	TGTGCCAGCGTAATTACGGCGGGGTGGCAGCCCCAGCATTTT	CASVITAGWQPQHF
NA	TRBV6-1	TRBJ2-3	NA	TGTGCCAGCAGTTTGTGGCTAGCAGATACGCAGTATTTT	CASSLWLADTQYF
NA	TRBV7-9	TRBJ1-4	NA	TGTGCCAGCAGCTCAGTATACCGGACGGATGAAAAACTGTTTTTT	CASSSVYRTDEKLFF
NA	TRBV7-6	TRBJ2-7	TRBD1	TGTGCCAGCAGCAAGGGACAGAGCTCCTACGAGCAGTACTTC	CASSKGQSSYEQYF
NA	TRBV7-9	TRBJ2-7	NA	TGTGCCAGCAGCTTTACCGAAAGCTCCTACGAGCAGTACTTC	CASSFTESSYEQYF
NA	TRBV5-1	TRBJ2-3	NA	TGCGCCAGCAGCCGCGAACCCCGACAGATTAGCACAGATACGCAGTATTTT	CASSREPRQISTDTQYF
NA	TRBV6-4	TRBJ2-1	TRBD2	TGTGCCCCCCGACTAGCGAAATACAATGAGCAGTTCTTC	CAPRLAKYNEQFF
NA	TRBV19	TRBJ2-3	NA	TGTGCCAGTAGTAAGACAGGTACAGATACGCAGTATTTT	CASSKTGTDTQYF
NA	TRBV7-6	TRBJ2-1	NA	TGTGCCAGCAGCAAGAACCTAGCAGAAAACTACAATGAGCAGTTCTTC	CASSKNLAENYNEQFF
NA	TRBV28	TRBJ1-2	NA	TGTGCCAGCAGTTTCGGGGGTGGTAACTATGGCTACACCTTC	CASSFGGGNYGYTF
NA	TRBV16	TRBJ2-5	NA	TGTGCCAGCAGCCAATCGGTTAAGAAGACCCAGTACTTC	CASSQSVKKTQYF
NA	TRBV2	TRBJ1-5	NA	TGTGCCAGCAGTGGACTCAGGGAAAGCAATCAGCCCCAGCATTTT	CASSGLRESNQPQHF
NA	TRBV29-1	TRBJ2-5	TRBD2	TGCAGCGTGACTAGCGGGGGGGGAGAGACCCAGTACTTC	CSVTSGGGETQYF
few	TRBV5-1	TRBJ2-1	NA	TGCGCCAGCAGCTTGGGTCCCCCCCTCAATGAGCAGTTCTTC	CASSLGPPLNEQFF
few	TRBV5-1	TRBJ1-1	TRBD1	TGCGCCAGCAGCTTGGTTCAGGGGGACACTGAAGCTTTCTTT	CASSLVQGDTEAFF
NA	TRBV27	TRBJ2-5	NA	TGTGCCAGCAAGACAGGGCCTACTTGGGCGGGGGAGACCCAGTACTTC	CASKTGPTWAGETQYF
NA	TRBV29-1	TRBJ2-7	NA	TGCAGCGTTGAAGTGGATTGGGGGCAAGAGCAGTACTTC	CSVEVDWGQEQYF
NA	TRBV6-5	TRBJ2-5	NA	TGTGCCAGCAGTTATGAGAGGGGCCAAGAGACCCAGTACTTC	CASSYERGQETQYF
NA	TRBV19	TRBJ1-5	NA	TGTGCCAGTACCCGTCGTCCGGGCAATCAGCCCCAGCATTTT	CASTRRPGNQPQHF
NA	TRBV11-2	TRBJ2-7	NA	TGTGCCAGCAGCTTCGTACGTTTTAGTGGTGAGGGCGAGCAGTACTTC	CASSFVRFSGEGEQYF
NA	TRBV9	TRBJ1-3	NA	TGTGCCAGCAGCCCACCGCCAGGGCGACCCGGAAACACCATATATTTT	CASSPPPGRPGNTIYF
NA	TRBV18	TRBJ2-3	NA	TGTGCCAGCTCACTCACCAATGGGGTTTTTACGCAGTATTTT	CASSLTNGVFTQYF
NA	TRBV5-8	TRBJ2-1	NA	TGTGCCAGCAGCTTACGAACCGGGACTCCCTCTAATGAGCAGTTCTTC	CASSLRTGTPSNEQFF
few	TRBV5-6	TRBJ2-3	NA	TGTGCCAGCAGCATCGCCGGAATTTCTAGCACAGATACGCAGTATTTT	CASSIAGISSTDTQYF
NA	TRBV5-1	TRBJ2-1	TRBD2	TGCGCCAGCAGCGCCGGACTAGCCAATGAGCAGTTCTTC	CASSAGLANEQFF
NA	TRBV28	TRBJ2-5	TRBD1	TGTGCCAGCAGCGTTCCCGGGACAGACCAAGAGACCCAGTACTTC	CASSVPGTDQETQYF
once	TRBV7-8	TRBJ2-3	NA	TGTGCCAGCAGCTTACAGGCTATAAGCACAGATACGCAGTATTTT	CASSLQAISTDTQYF
NA	TRBV5-8	TRBJ2-5	NA	TGTGCCAGCAGCCTTGGTGCGGACCCGGGGGAGACCCAGTACTTC	CASSLGADPGETQYF
NA	TRBV6-1	TRBJ2-7	TRBD2	TGTGCCAGCAAGATACTAGCGGGCTACGAGCAGTACTTC	CASKILAGYEQYF
NA	TRBV18	TRBJ2-7	TRBD2	TGTGCCAGCTCACCAACTAGCGGGAACTACGAGCAGTACTTC	CASSPTSGNYEQYF
NA	TRBV14	TRBJ2-7	NA	TGTGCCAGCAGCCCCCGGCCGGGACCCTCCTACGAGCAGTACTTC	CASSPRPGPSYEQYF
once	TRBV6-5	TRBJ2-6	NA	TGTGCCAGCGAAGAGCGGAGCTCTGGGGCCAACGTCCTGACTTTC	CASEERSSGANVLTF
few	TRBV19	TRBJ1-5	NA	TGTGCCAGTAGTTGGAGCGCGGATCAGCCCCAGCATTTT	CASSWSADQPQHF
NA	TRBV5-1	TRBJ2-5	NA	TGCGCCAGCAGTTTACAGGCATCCCAGTACTTC	CASSLQASQYF
NA	TRBV28	TRBJ1-3	NA	TGTGCCAGCAGGGGAATGAAGAGCGGTGGAAACACCATATATTTT	CASRGMKSGGNTIYF